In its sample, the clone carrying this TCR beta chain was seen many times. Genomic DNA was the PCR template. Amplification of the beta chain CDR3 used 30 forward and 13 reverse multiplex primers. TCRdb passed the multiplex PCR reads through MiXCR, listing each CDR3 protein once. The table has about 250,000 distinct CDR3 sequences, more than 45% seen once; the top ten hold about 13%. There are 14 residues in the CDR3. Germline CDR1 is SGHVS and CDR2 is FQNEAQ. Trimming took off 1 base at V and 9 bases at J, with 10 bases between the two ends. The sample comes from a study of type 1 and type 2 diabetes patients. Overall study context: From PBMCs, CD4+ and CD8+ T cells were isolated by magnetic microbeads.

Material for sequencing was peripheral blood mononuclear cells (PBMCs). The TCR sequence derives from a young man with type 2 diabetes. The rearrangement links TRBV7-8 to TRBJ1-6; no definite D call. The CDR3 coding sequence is TGTGCCAGCAGCTTAGAGCAGGATGGTTCACCCCTCCACTTT. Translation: CASSLEQDGSPLHF.